The 25 T cell receptor beta chains given below trace back to one sample, sequenced in a study of beta chain features in type 1 diabetes. The isolated RNA, all of it, was reverse transcribed, so expressed TCRB transcripts were what got sequenced. Only in-frame clones appear in the TCRdb table, and some are missing; sequencing was by immunoSEQ multiplex PCR. The sample consists of hundreds of thousands of clones, roughly 10% of them appearing once. The study, taken as a whole, reports: Moderate but significant shortening of TCRB CDR3s was recorded in all four CD4+ subsets from Type 1 diabetes patients.

The antigens for these receptors are not known. Material: naive CD4+ T cells from blood. Every receptor here comes from a man aged 30 to 39 with type 1 diabetes.

This sequence joins TRBV2 and TRBJ1-1; TRBD1 might be the D (5 bases). Germline-derived CDR1 and CDR2 are SNHLY and FYNNEI. The CDR3 is 13 residues long. V gave up 5 bases and J gave up 4 bases, with 11 bases separating them. The CDR3 spells CASSRDSGTEAFF. The CDR3 coding sequence is TGTGCCAGCAGTCGGGACTCGGGCACTGAAGCTTTCTTT.

The chain combines TRBV18 with TRBJ1-2, with 7 bases fitting TRBD1. V lost 4 bases, J lost 3 bases, and 5 bases stayed unmatched. This CDR3 region has 14 residues. Germline V gives CDR1 KGHSH, CDR2 LQKENI. The CDR3 loop reads CASSQGQSDYGYTF. The CDR3 bases are TGTGCCAGCTCACAGGGACAGTCAGACTATGGCTACACCTTC.

The chain is built from TRBV28 and TRBJ2-1; 8 nucleotides agree with TRBD2. This CDR3 has 15 residues. Germline CDR1 MDHEN, CDR2 SYDVKM. The junction had 4 bases not matched to a gene; V was cut back by 6 bases and J by 0 bases. CDR3 sequence (DNA): TGTGCCAGCAGCTCCGGGGGGGGCTCCTACAATGAGCAGTTCTTC. This gives the protein CASSSGGGSYNEQFF.

This chain uses TRBV29-1 with TRBJ1-5; maybe TRBD1 (5 bases). The CDR3 totals 13 residues. CDR1 and CDR2 from the germline V gene are SQVTM and ANQGSEA. V was pared by 6 bases and J by 5 bases, with 14 bases between. CDR3 bases: TGCAGCGTGACAGACAGTCGGGATCAGCCCCAGCATTTT. Translation gives CSVTDSRDQPQHF. The whole variable domain, filled in from reference TRBV29-1 and TRBJ1-5, reads SAVISQKPSRDICQRGTSLTIQCQVDSQVTMMFWYRQQPGQSLTLIATANQGSEATYESGFVIDKFPISRPNLTFSTLTVSNMSPEDSSIYLCSVTDSRDQPQHFGDGTRLSIL.

The J gene is TRBJ2-7, the V gene TRBV6-6, with TRBD1 identical over 7 bases. V lost 7 bases and J lost 2; bases outside the gene matches: 5. Germline values: CDR1 MNHNY, CDR2 SVGAGI (reference sequence). The CDR3 consists of 13 residues. CDR3 bases: TGTGCCAGCATTGACAGGGTTACCTACGAGCAGTACTTC. It translates to CASIDRVTYEQYF.

This clone was seen a few times. The V and J genes are TRBV9 and TRBJ2-3, with D hard to call. Germline CDR1 is SGDLS and CDR2 is YYNGEE. V was cut by 0 bases and J by 0 bases, with 11 bases left in between. This CDR3 is 16 amino acids long. CDR3 in amino acids: CASSVGSASSTDTQYF. DNA for the CDR3: TGTGCCAGCAGCGTAGGGAGCGCTTCTAGCACAGATACGCAGTATTTT.

This chain joins TRBV11-2 and TRBJ2-5; 8 bases match TRBD1. Looked up from germline, CDR1 is SGHAT and CDR2 is FQNNGV. With V trimmed by 4 bases and J by 3 bases, 7 bases remained unmatched. The CDR3 spans 15 residues. The CDR3 DNA follows: TGTGCCAGCAGCTCGGGACAGGAATGGGAAGAGACCCAGTACTTC. Protein sequence: CASSSGQEWEETQYF.

The chain couples TRBV12-5 to TRBJ2-6; perhaps TRBD1 as D (6 bases). The CDR3 length is 17 residues. Germline V lookup: CDR1 LGHNT, CDR2 FRNRAP. The ends were cut back, 7 bases at V and 0 bases at J, with 16 bases in the middle. The CDR3: CASASNRANSGANVLTF. The CDR3 bases are TGTGCTAGTGCCTCAAACAGGGCCAACTCTGGGGCCAACGTCCTGACTTTC.

This chain uses TRBV4-1 with TRBJ2-1, with 9 bases matching TRBD1. Germline V gives CDR1 MGHRA, CDR2 YSYEKL. The CDR3 is made up of 15 amino acids. Germline trimming cut 5 bases from V and 5 bases from J; bases unmatched to any gene: 7. Here the CDR3 DNA reads TGCGCCAGCAGCAAACCGGGACAGGGCGACAATGAGCAGTTCTTC. It encodes CASSKPGQGDNEQFF.

V is TRBV5-1 and J is TRBJ2-7; 10 positions agree with TRBD1. The CDR3 length is 15 residues. Looked up from germline, CDR1 is SGHRS and CDR2 is YFSETQ. J was trimmed by 4 bases and V by 0 bases; bases with no gene match: 4. The CDR3 coding sequence is TGCGCCAGCAGCTTGGCCGGGACAGGGGATTACGAGCAGTACTTC. Encoded protein: CASSLAGTGDYEQYF. Looking up the rest from reference TRBV5-1 and TRBJ2-7 gives the full variable domain: KAGVTQTPRYLIKTRGQQVTLSCSPISGHRSVSWYQQTPGQGLQFLFEYFSETQRNKGNFPGRFSGRQFSNSRSEMNVSTLELGDSALYLCASSLAGTGDYEQYFGPGTRLTVT.

The chain couples TRBV18 to TRBJ1-1, with TRBD1 as a possible D gene (6 bases). The CDR3 covers 14 residues. With 3 bases removed from V and 3 bases from J, the gap between germline ends came to 11 bases. Germline V gene data show CDR1 as KGHSH and CDR2 as LQKENI. Written as DNA, the CDR3 is TGTGCCAGCTCACCGGGGGCTTCGGACACTGAAGCTTTCTTT. Protein sequence: CASSPGASDTEAFF.

The rearrangement joins TRBV25-1 to TRBJ2-1, with a tentative D call TRBD2 (7 bases). CDR3 length equals 15 residues. V lost 4 bases and J lost 4, with 14 bases in between. Germline CDR1 is MGHDK and CDR2 is SYGVNS. The CDR3 nucleotides read TGTGCCAGCAGTGTGGGCGGGGGACATTACAATGAGCAGTTCTTC. It is translated as CASSVGGGHYNEQFF.

The table lists this clone with a few counts. The chain carries TRBV4-1 and TRBJ1-2; TRBD1 aligns across 8 bases. Germline V gives CDR1 MGHRA, CDR2 YSYEKL. V shed 1 base and J 8 bases; nucleotides not matched to a gene: 9. The CDR3 loop spans 15 amino acids. The CDR3 DNA sequence: TGCGCCAGCAGCCAAGCGGGACAGGCCACGCGAGGCTACACCTTC. This encodes CASSQAGQATRGYTF.

This clone turned up a few times. The rearrangement links TRBV28 to TRBJ2-5; TRBD1 is a possible D gene (5 bases). Trimming left V 5 bases short and J 7 bases short, with 14 bases between. The CDR3 consists of 13 residues. The germline V gene has CDR1 MDHEN and CDR2 SYDVKM. The CDR3 sequence is CASSPGSRGTQYF. For the CDR3, the DNA is TGTGCCAGCAGTCCAGGGTCCCGTGGGACCCAGTACTTC.

This clone was picked up a small number of times. The CDR3 loop is CSAQGSAGYTF. CDR3 bases: TGCAGCGCCCAGGGGAGTGCTGGCTACACCTTC. This chain joins TRBV29-1 and TRBJ1-2, with D maybe TRBD1 (6 bases). V was cut by 7 bases and J by 7 bases, with 13 bases left in between. The CDR3 spans 11 residues. The germline V gene has CDR1 SQVTM and CDR2 ANQGSEA.

The chain is built from TRBV7-2 and TRBJ2-2; D perhaps matches TRBD2 (6 bases). The V and J ends lost 0 bases and 6 bases respectively, with 8 bases between them. This CDR3 spans 14 amino acids. From germline, CDR1 is SGHTA and CDR2 FQGNSA. In nucleotides, the CDR3 is TGTGCCAGCAGCTTAGCGGGGGGATCCGGGGAGCTGTTTTTT. Its protein product is CASSLAGGSGELFF.

This clone was seen a handful of times. V and J are TRBV9 and TRBJ2-1; 8 nucleotides agree with TRBD2. Germline CDR1 and CDR2: SGDLS and YYNGEE. The CDR3 is 13 residues long. V dropped 5 bases and J dropped 6; count of bases not matched to a gene: 4. As DNA, the CDR3 is TGTGCCAGCAGAGCCACTAGCGGCAATGAGCAGTTCTTC. Its protein product is CASRATSGNEQFF.

This clone was recorded only once. The chain is built from TRBV4-1 and TRBJ1-6; no reliable D call. V lost 1 base and J 0 bases, leaving 10 bases between the germline ends. The CDR3 has 17 amino acids. CDR1 is MGHRA and CDR2 is YSYEKL in the germline V gene. The CDR3 reads CASSQAVASSYNSPLHF. CDR3 in DNA: TGCGCCAGCAGCCAAGCCGTCGCCAGCTCCTATAATTCACCCCTCCACTTT.

Points on this clone: This specimen includes other DNA sequences encoding the same CDR3. The chain recombines TRBV27 with TRBJ2-4, with 10 bases matching TRBD1. With 6 bases clipped from V and 4 bases from J, the junction kept 3 bases outside the gene matches. Germline loops: CDR1 MNHEY, CDR2 SMNVEV (reference sequence). The CDR3 has 14 residues. The CDR3 here is CASSPGQGKNIQYF. The DNA for the CDR3 is TGTGCCAGCAGCCCGGGACAGGGGAAAAACATTCAGTACTTC.

This chain links TRBV5-8 with TRBJ1-2; 7 nucleotides align to TRBD1. The germline gives CDR1 SGHTS, CDR2 YDEGEE. The CDR3 runs to 11 residues. The junction had 1 base not matched to a gene; V was cut back by 3 bases and J by 8 bases. In DNA form, the CDR3 reads TGTGCCAGCAGCTACAGGGGCGGCTACACCTTC. It is translated as CASSYRGGYTF.

This chain links TRBV29-1 with TRBJ2-7; weak D call: TRBD1 (5 bases). The germline V gene encodes CDR1 SQVTM and CDR2 ANQGSEA. The CDR3 sequence is 11 residues long. Trimming pared 5 bases from V and 3 bases from J, leaving 8 bases between. DNA for the CDR3: TGCAGCGTTCGTGACAGCTACGAGCAGTACTTC. Amino acid sequence: CSVRDSYEQYF.

The chain recombines TRBV5-1 with TRBJ2-3; D gene unclear. CDR1 and CDR2 from the germline V gene are SGHRS and YFSETQ. Between the trimmed V and J ends, which lost 1 base and 4 bases, there was a span of 13 bases. The CDR3 covers 15 residues. CDR3 protein: CASSLLPRESDTQYF. CDR3 coding DNA: TGCGCCAGCAGCTTGTTACCTCGAGAATCAGATACGCAGTATTTT.

The chain uses TRBV9 and TRBJ2-7, with 8 bases lining up with TRBD2. Germline values: CDR1 SGDLS, CDR2 YYNGEE. The CDR3 loop spans 13 amino acids. V shed 0 bases, J shed 9 bases, and the junction held 5 bases outside the gene matches. In nucleotides, the CDR3 is TGTGCCAGCAGCGTAGAGCCGGGACTAGGGCAGTACTTC. Protein product: CASSVEPGLGQYF.

The CDR3 here is CSADSRGYTF. Written as DNA, the CDR3 is TGCAGTGCCGACAGCCGTGGCTACACCTTC. The chain recombines TRBV20-1 with TRBJ1-2; the D gene is possibly TRBD1 (5 bases). CDR1 and CDR2 from the germline V gene are DFQATT and SNEGSKA (reference sequence). The ends were cut back, 6 bases at V and 7 bases at J, with 9 bases in the middle. This CDR3 region has 10 residues.

This clone was observed a handful of times. The chain recombines TRBV9 with TRBJ1-1; 8 bases are shared with TRBD1. Per germline, CDR1 SGDLS and CDR2 YYNGEE. The V segment lost 2 bases and the J segment 1 base; nucleotides outside the gene matches: 4. This CDR3 spans 15 amino acids. DNA for the CDR3: TGTGCCAGCAGCGTCGAAGGACAGGGGAACACTGAAGCTTTCTTT. This encodes CASSVEGQGNTEAFF.